This TCR beta chain was sequenced for a study of early T cells in non-severe SARS-CoV-2 infection. Study at large: Chains from this unsorted whole-blood bulk RNA could not be paired.

Germline V gene lookup returns CDR1 KGHSH and CDR2 LQKENI. The CDR3 contains 14 residues. V was clipped by 2 bases and J by 1 base, with 3 bases between them. There are many counts of this clonotype. One entry per CDR3 protein results from TCRdb running MiXCR on the 5' RACE reads. Of 26,000 or so distinct CDR3 sequences listed, just over 4% were seen once; the top ten hold 6.2%. Material for sequencing was whole blood. V and J are TRBV18 and TRBJ2-6; D gene unclear. The source is an adult who was a healthcare worker with PCR-confirmed SARS-CoV-2 infection or an uninfected control (not recorded which). The CDR3 DNA is TGTGCCAGCTCACCAGGGTCTGGGGCCAACGTCCTGACTTTC. It specifies CASSPGSGANVLTF. The complete variable domain, with remaining parts taken from reference TRBV18 and TRBJ2-6, reads NAGVMQNPRHLVRRRGQEARLRCSPMKGHSHVYWYRQLPEEGLKFMVYLQKENIIDESGMPKERFSAEFPKEGPSILRIQQVVRGDSAAYFCASSPGSGANVLTFGAGSRLTVL.